The 8 T cell receptor beta chains presented below share a single source sample, sequenced in a study of blood T cells in healthy people across ages. Next came a second PCR, run for about 7 to 12 cycles, which used a sample-barcoded 5' primer along with a J-beta primer mix. TCRdb re-analysed the 5' RACE reads in MiXCR, keeping a single row per CDR3 protein. The sample includes around 1,000,000 distinct CDR3 sequences, under 30% seen only once; the top ten take about 0.8%. Separately, the same data were catalogued under a study of T cells of mothers and their children.

Sample: blood. The receptors derive from a girl aged 2-15 years in good health.

The chain carries TRBV28 and TRBJ1-4, with no clear D. The V gene's germline CDR1 is MDHEN and CDR2 SYDVKM. The CDR3 loop spans 13 amino acids. V was pared by 6 bases and J by 7 bases, with 12 bases between. CDR3 sequence: CASSPARPEKLFF. As DNA, the CDR3 is TGTGCCAGCAGCCCAGCCCGACCTGAAAAACTGTTTTTT.

The CDR3 DNA is TGTGCCAGCTCCCGGGACAGGGAAGGAGATACGCAGTATTTT. This sequence encodes CASSRDREGDTQYF. The chain has TRBV18 and TRBJ2-3, with TRBD1 matching 9 bases. The germline gives CDR1 KGHSH, CDR2 LQKENI. V gave up 6 bases and J gave up 5 bases; unmatched junction bases: 6. The length of the CDR3 is 14 residues.

This sequence joins TRBV5-1 and TRBJ2-5, with D unclear. CDR3 length: 14 amino acids. CDR1 and CDR2 (germline): SGHRS, YFSETQ. Trimming shortened V by 4 bases and J by 2 bases, and 12 bases separated the two germline ends. CDR3 amino acids: CASSPEDQQETQYF. The CDR3 DNA is TGCGCCAGCAGCCCCGAGGACCAACAAGAGACCCAGTACTTC.

This clonotype showed up just a few times. This rearrangement joins TRBV4-1 to TRBJ2-5, with TRBD2 matching 9 bases. This CDR3 contains 18 residues. The ends lost 3 bases at V and 5 bases at J; junction bases unmatched: 16. CDR1 is MGHRA and CDR2 is YSYEKL in the germline V gene. The CDR3 loop reads CASSHLGALAGRGETQYF. For the CDR3, the DNA is TGCGCCAGCAGCCATCTAGGCGCGCTAGCGGGAAGAGGGGAGACCCAGTACTTC.

This clonotype was observed a handful of times. The rearrangement joins TRBV7-9 to TRBJ2-5, with 7 bases identical to TRBD2. The closer fit of TRBJ2-1 to the DNA end suggests the J call may be wrong. This CDR3 is 14 amino acids long. Per germline, CDR1 SEHNR and CDR2 FQNEAQ (reference sequence). Here the CDR3 DNA reads TGTGCCAGCGGACCGGGAGGTAACCCCGTGGAGCAGTTCTTC. Amino acid sequence: CASGPGGNPVEQFF.

The chain links TRBV7-8 to TRBJ2-4; 14 bases fit TRBD2. The germline CDR1 and CDR2 sequences are SGHVS and FQNEAQ. The junction had 6 bases not matched to a gene; V was cut back by 5 bases and J by 0 bases. The length of the CDR3 is 18 residues. CDR3 DNA: TGTGCCAGCAGCCCCTCCGGACTAGCGGGGGGAGCCAAAAACATTCAGTACTTC. Its protein product is CASSPSGLAGGAKNIQYF.

CDR3: CASTLQGEETQYF. For the CDR3, the DNA is TGTGCCAGCACTCTACAGGGGGAAGAGACCCAGTACTTC. V and J are TRBV12-3 or TRBV12-4 and TRBJ2-5; 8 bases map to TRBD1. J was trimmed by 3 bases and V by 7 bases; bases with no gene match: 4. The CDR3 extends over 13 amino acids.

This clonotype has a handful of counts. The rearrangement links TRBV20-1 to TRBJ1-4; 7 positions match TRBD1. CDR1 is DFQATT and CDR2 is SNEGSKA in the germline V gene (reference sequence). With 5 bases clipped from V and 2 bases from J, the junction kept 11 bases outside the gene matches. This CDR3 is built from 16 residues. CDR3 sequence reads: CSAADRVAPTNEKLFF. DNA of the CDR3: TGCAGTGCTGCTGACAGGGTTGCTCCCACTAATGAAAAACTGTTTTTT.